The 32 T cell receptor beta chains reported below all come from one sample, sequenced in a study of shared clonotypes between healthy human individuals (dated by TCRdb to the early 2020s). The library came from the immunoSEQ multiplex PCR assay. Entries here come from immuneACCESS through TCRdb and include only in-frame sequences with V and J called. Some clones fail to appear in such tables; in the studies checked, an unresolved V gene covers under half of the shortfall, and the cause of the remainder is unknown. The sample contains around 600,000 clones, 98% of them found a single time. In total, the top ten clones hold approximately 0.3% of the sample. CD8 naive samples were CD45RO-negative cells positively selected for CCR7, giving a CD45RA+CCR7+ population that excluded TemRA cells. The sample taken for sequencing was naive CD8+ T cells sorted from blood. Reading the label with the study, this specimen's cell subset or site is: CD45RA+CCR7+. These TCRs come from a man younger than 40 in good health.

The chain joins TRBV18 to TRBJ2-1; 12 nucleotides agree with TRBD2. This CDR3 is 17 amino acids long. Germline trimming cut 5 bases from V and 2 bases from J; bases unmatched to any gene: 7. From germline, CDR1 is KGHSH and CDR2 LQKENI. The CDR3 loop reads CASSFPGLAGPYNEQFF. As DNA, the CDR3 is TGTGCCAGCTCATTTCCCGGACTAGCGGGGCCCTACAATGAGCAGTTCTTC.

The chain has TRBV29-1 and TRBJ1-1; a possible D gene is TRBD1 (6 bases). V was pared by 6 bases and J by 1 base, with 15 bases between. There are 14 residues in the CDR3. Germline V gene lookup returns CDR1 SQVTM and CDR2 ANQGSEA. Here the CDR3 reads CSVVPWDTNTEAFF. The CDR3 nucleotides are TGCAGCGTCGTACCCTGGGACACGAACACTGAAGCTTTCTTT.

This chain uses TRBV7-6 with TRBJ2-5, with 7 bases that match TRBD2. This CDR3 has 16 amino acids. Looked up from germline, CDR1 is SGHVS and CDR2 is FNYEAQ. With 2 bases clipped from V and 1 base from J, the junction kept 7 bases outside the gene matches. The CDR3 DNA reads as TGTGCCAGCAGCTTAACGTCTAGCGGCCCCCAAGAGACCCAGTACTTC. It yields the protein CASSLTSSGPQETQYF.

The chain combines TRBV27 with TRBJ2-7, with D possibly being TRBD1 or TRBD2 (5 bases each). Germline V CDR1 and CDR2: MNHEY, SMNVEV (reference sequence). CDR3 length equals 14 residues. V lost 3 bases to trimming and J lost 6 bases, with 15 bases between them. The CDR3 reads CASSLGLGDSEQYF. Here the CDR3 DNA reads TGTGCCAGCAGTTTGGGTTTGGGGGATAGCGAGCAGTACTTC.

The chain joins TRBV11-2 to TRBJ2-1; D possibly corresponds to TRBD2 (6 bases). Trimming removed 4 bases at V and 10 bases at J, with 23 bases between. The CDR3 consists of 16 residues. CDR1 and CDR2 (germline): SGHAT, FQNNGV. The CDR3 here is CASSSTPGLLKEEQFF. CDR3 sequence (DNA): TGTGCCAGCAGCTCAACCCCGGGACTTCTCAAAGAGGAGCAGTTCTTC.

The sample holds one count of this clone. This chain connects TRBV29-1 to TRBJ2-7; maybe TRBD2 (6 bases). The CDR3 runs to 13 residues. CDR1 and CDR2 from the germline V gene are SQVTM and ANQGSEA. The ends were cut back, 6 bases at V and 3 bases at J, with 15 bases in the middle. The CDR3 sequence is CSVVADENYEQYF. As DNA, the CDR3 is TGCAGCGTAGTAGCGGACGAAAACTACGAGCAGTACTTC.

As regards this clone: The same CDR3 can be traced to other DNA sequences in this sample. The chain employs TRBV7-9 and TRBJ2-7, with D possibly being TRBD2 (6 bases). V was pared by 2 bases and J by 4 bases, with 9 bases between. The CDR3 is made up of 13 amino acids. Germline CDR1 SEHNR, CDR2 FQNEAQ (reference sequence). CDR3 bases: TGTGCCAGCAGCTTATTGGGGGGTTACGAGCAGTACTTC. This codes for CASSLLGGYEQYF.

The chain joins TRBV4-3 to TRBJ2-1; maybe TRBD1 (6 bases). The V end lost 0 bases, the J end lost 5 bases, and 8 bases lay between the germline ends. CDR1 is LGHNA and CDR2 is YSLEER in the germline V gene. This CDR3 has 14 amino acids. Written as DNA, the CDR3 is TGCGCCAGCAGCCAAGAAAGGACAGACAATGAGCAGTTCTTC. The encoded protein is CASSQERTDNEQFF.

The chain carries TRBV29-1 and TRBJ2-1; the match to TRBD2 covers 8 bases. J lost 6 bases, V lost 5 bases, and 6 bases had no gene match. CDR1 is SQVTM, CDR2 ANQGSEA, per germline. The CDR3 has 13 residues. DNA for the CDR3: TGCAGCGTTTCGGTAGCGGGATCCAATGAGCAGTTCTTC. It is translated as CSVSVAGSNEQFF.

V gene TRBV7-9 combines with J gene TRBJ1-1; 7 bases are shared with TRBD1. The germline V gene encodes CDR1 SEHNR and CDR2 FQNEAQ (reference sequence). This CDR3 has 15 residues. V trimming: 2 bases; J trimming: 0 bases; junction bases outside the gene matches: 3. The CDR3 is CASSLIGTVNTEAFF. CDR3 sequence (DNA): TGTGCCAGCAGCTTAATAGGGACAGTGAACACTGAAGCTTTCTTT.

This chain links TRBV29-1 with TRBJ2-1, with a possible D match to TRBD2 (6 bases). The CDR3 covers 12 residues. Germline values: CDR1 SQVTM, CDR2 ANQGSEA. V dropped 4 bases and J dropped 8 bases, with 12 bases sitting between them. CDR3 bases: TGCAGCGTTGTCGGAGGGTCCCATGAGCAGTTCTTC. Its translation is CSVVGGSHEQFF.

The rearrangement links TRBV5-8 to TRBJ2-5, with 10 positions matching TRBD1. The CDR3 is made up of 15 amino acids. From germline, CDR1 is SGHTS and CDR2 YDEGEE. V trimming: 4 bases; J trimming: 1 base; junction bases outside the gene matches: 4. DNA for the CDR3: TGTGCCAGCAGCCCGACAGGGGGCGGCCAAGAGACCCAGTACTTC. Protein sequence: CASSPTGGGQETQYF.

V is TRBV6-6 and J is TRBJ1-4; no firm D call. Germline loops: CDR1 MNHNY, CDR2 SVGAGI (reference sequence). CDR3 size: 13 residues. V lost 5 bases and J 7 bases, leaving 11 bases between the germline ends. For the CDR3, the DNA is TGTGCCAGCAGTATTCACTTGGGTGAAAAACTGTTTTTT. This encodes CASSIHLGEKLFF.

V gene TRBV27 combines with J gene TRBJ2-3; weak D call: TRBD2 (5 bases). V lost 0 bases and J lost 6, with 10 bases in between. CDR3 size: 14 residues. Germline CDR1 and CDR2: MNHEY and SMNVEV (reference sequence). The CDR3 coding sequence is TGTGCCAGCAGTTTATCCGGGTGGAGGGATACGCAGTATTTT. Protein product: CASSLSGWRDTQYF.

V is TRBV29-1 and J is TRBJ2-1, with 8 bases identical to TRBD2. Germline CDR1 and CDR2: SQVTM and ANQGSEA. CDR3 length: 15 residues. Germline trimming cut 1 base from V and 4 bases from J; bases unmatched to any gene: 6. The CDR3 here is CSVEGASGSYNEQFF. CDR3 coding DNA: TGCAGCGTTGAAGGGGCCAGCGGGAGTTACAATGAGCAGTTCTTC.

Note on this clone: Other DNA sequences in the sample encode the same CDR3. The chain couples TRBV5-6 to TRBJ2-7; 7 positions match TRBD1. Trimming removed 3 bases from V and 2 bases from J; junction bases left unmatched: 2. The germline CDR1 and CDR2 sequences are SGHDT and YYEEEE. The CDR3 runs to 13 residues. The CDR3 protein is CASSSGTAYEQYF. CDR3 nucleotides: TGTGCCAGCAGCTCCGGGACAGCCTACGAGCAGTACTTC. The full variable domain, its missing parts supplied by reference TRBV5-6 and TRBJ2-7, is DAGVTQSPTHLIKTRGQQVTLRCSPKSGHDTVSWYQQALGQGPQFIFQYYEEEERQRGNFPDRFSGHQFPNYSSELNVNALLLGDSALYLCASSSGTAYEQYFGPGTRLTVT.

The chain combines TRBV9 with TRBJ1-5, with 8 bases lining up with TRBD1. The CDR3 totals 14 residues. Trimming removed 4 bases from V and 10 bases from J; junction bases left unmatched: 10. Germline V gene lookup returns CDR1 SGDLS and CDR2 YYNGEE. This CDR3 reads CASSPRTGPQPQHF. Here the CDR3 DNA reads TGTGCCAGCAGCCCCCGGACAGGGCCGCAACCCCAGCATTTT.

This rearrangement joins TRBV11-3 to TRBJ1-4; 8 bases agree with TRBD1. V dropped 6 bases and J dropped 6; count of bases not matched to a gene: 6. This CDR3 comprises 14 residues. CDR1 and CDR2 (germline): SGHNT, YENEEA. As DNA, the CDR3 is TGTGCCAGCAGGAGGACAGGGAAGGATGAAAAACTGTTTTTT. It codes for CASRRTGKDEKLFF.

The V and J genes are TRBV19 and TRBJ2-3, with D possibly being TRBD2 (6 bases). The CDR3 sequence is 15 residues long. CDR1 and CDR2 (germline): LNHDA, SQIVND (reference sequence). Trimming removed 5 bases from V and 3 bases from J, with 15 bases in between. CDR3 nucleotide sequence: TGTGCCAGTAGTTTCCTTACTCGGGGGACAGATACGCAGTATTTT. Its protein is CASSFLTRGTDTQYF.

J is TRBJ2-7 and V is TRBV27, with 7 bases that match TRBD2. The CDR3 runs 13 residues. Germline V lookup: CDR1 MNHEY, CDR2 SMNVEV (reference sequence). The trim removed 7 bases at V and 3 bases at J, leaving 6 bases unmatched. Here the CDR3 DNA reads TGTGCCAGCATTCTAGCGGACTACTACGAGCAGTACTTC. Translated: CASILADYYEQYF.

In its sample, this clone was seen once. CDR3 sequence (DNA): TGTGCCAGCAGCTTAGGCAGGGGAACCTACGAGCAGTACTTC. Protein: CASSLGRGTYEQYF. V and J are TRBV13 and TRBJ2-7; TRBD1 might be the D (6 bases). The CDR3 consists of 14 residues. Germline CDR1 PRHDT, CDR2 FYEKMQ (reference sequence). The ends were cut back, 0 bases at V and 2 bases at J, with 8 bases in the middle.

The chain joins TRBV5-1 to TRBJ2-7; D call uncertain. This CDR3 spans 16 amino acids. From germline, CDR1 is SGHRS and CDR2 YFSETQ. V dropped 0 bases and J dropped 0 bases, with 13 bases sitting between them. The CDR3 DNA sequence: TGCGCCAGCAGCTTGGGGTCTGGCTCAAACTCCTACGAGCAGTACTTC. Translation: CASSLGSGSNSYEQYF. The variable domain in full, completed from reference TRBV5-1 and TRBJ2-7, reads KAGVTQTPRYLIKTRGQQVTLSCSPISGHRSVSWYQQTPGQGLQFLFEYFSETQRNKGNFPGRFSGRQFSNSRSEMNVSTLELGDSALYLCASSLGSGSNSYEQYFGPGTRLTVT.

The rearrangement links TRBV27 to TRBJ2-3, with D tentatively TRBD1 (6 bases). From germline, CDR1 is MNHEY and CDR2 SMNVEV (reference sequence). The CDR3 totals 13 residues. V was clipped by 5 bases and J by 6 bases, with 12 bases between them. In nucleotides, the CDR3 is TGTGCCAGCAGTCTTATGGGGGCGGATACGCAGTATTTT. It encodes CASSLMGADTQYF.

This clone has a single count. The rearrangement joins TRBV6-6 to TRBJ2-1; the match to TRBD2 covers 8 bases. The CDR3 sequence is 15 residues long. Germline trimming cut 5 bases from V and 0 bases from J; bases unmatched to any gene: 3. Germline CDR1 MNHNY, CDR2 SVGAGI (reference sequence). CDR3 sequence: CASSRGGDSYNEQFF. The DNA for the CDR3 is TGTGCCAGCAGTCGGGGGGGCGACTCCTACAATGAGCAGTTCTTC.

This chain links TRBV19 with TRBJ2-1; 13 bases fit TRBD2. Per the germline V gene, CDR1 is LNHDA and CDR2 is SQIVND (reference sequence). The length of the CDR3 is 18 residues. V lost 5 bases and J lost 0; bases outside the gene matches: 7. The CDR3 spells CASSWGLAGLSSYNEQFF. CDR3 nucleotides: TGTGCCAGTAGTTGGGGACTAGCGGGACTGAGCTCCTACAATGAGCAGTTCTTC.

This chain connects TRBV9 to TRBJ2-7; 8 positions match TRBD2. The CDR3 covers 15 residues. CDR1 and CDR2 from the germline V gene are SGDLS and YYNGEE. J lost 2 bases, V lost 2 bases, and 6 bases had no gene match. The DNA of the CDR3 is TGTGCCAGCAGCGTGGATAGCGGGACTCCCTACGAGCAGTACTTC. Translating gives CASSVDSGTPYEQYF. Complete variable domain (other parts from reference TRBV9 and TRBJ2-7): DSGVTQTPKHLITATGQRVTLRCSPRSGDLSVYWYQQSLDQGLQFLIQYYNGEERAKGNILERFSAQQFPDLHSELNLSSLELGDSALYFCASSVDSGTPYEQYFGPGTRLTVT.

The chain recombines TRBV7-3 with TRBJ2-7; 12 bases map to TRBD2. CDR1 is SGHTA and CDR2 is FQGTGA in the germline V gene. The CDR3 runs to 17 residues. Trimming took 4 bases from V and 2 from J; bases not matched to a gene: 9. CDR3 sequence reads: CASSSRLAGEPPYEQYF. Written as DNA, the CDR3 is TGTGCCAGCAGCTCCCGACTAGCGGGAGAGCCCCCCTACGAGCAGTACTTC.

V is TRBV30 and J is TRBJ2-7; either TRBD1 or TRBD2 may supply D (5 bases each). Trimming removed 3 bases from V and 1 base from J, with 13 bases in between. This CDR3 is built from 14 residues. CDR1 is GTSNPN and CDR2 is SVGIG in the germline V gene (reference sequence). The CDR3 loop reads CAWRTEGPSYEQYF. The DNA for the CDR3 is TGTGCCTGGAGGACAGAGGGTCCTTCCTACGAGCAGTACTTC. The variable domain in full, completed from reference TRBV30 and TRBJ2-7, reads SQTIHQWPATLVQPVGSPLSLECTVEGTSNPNLYWYRQAAGRGLQLLFYSVGIGQISSEVPQNLSASRPQDRQFILSSKKLLLSDSGFYLCAWRTEGPSYEQYFGPGTRLTVT.

The chain joins TRBV2 to TRBJ2-6; 10 nucleotides align to TRBD1. The CDR3 consists of 19 residues. Germline trimming cut 4 bases from V and 2 bases from J; bases unmatched to any gene: 11. CDR1 is SNHLY and CDR2 is FYNNEI in the germline V gene. In DNA form, the CDR3 reads TGTGCCAGCAGTGGCAGACAGGGGGCGCTTAATACTGGGGCCAACGTCCTGACTTTC. Translated, it gives CASSGRQGALNTGANVLTF.

V usage is TRBV7-9 and J usage is TRBJ2-5; 7 bases align to TRBD1. CDR1 and CDR2 from the germline V gene are SEHNR and FQNEAQ (reference sequence). V was clipped by 6 bases and J by 3 bases; unmatched bases: 10. CDR3 length: 15 amino acids. The CDR3 nucleotides are TGTGCCAGCAGTTTACCTCCTCAGGGGGAAGAGACCCAGTACTTC. It specifies CASSLPPQGEETQYF. Using reference TRBV7-9 and TRBJ2-5 for the parts outside the CDR3, the full variable domain is DTGVSQNPRHKITKRGQNVTFRCDPISEHNRLYWYRQTLGQGPEFLTYFQNEAQLEKSRLLSDRFSAERPKGSFSTLEIQRTEQGDSAMYLCASSLPPQGEETQYFGPGTRLLVL.

The chain recombines TRBV9 with TRBJ2-3; 7 bases fit TRBD2. The CDR3 totals 14 residues. Germline V lookup: CDR1 SGDLS, CDR2 YYNGEE. The V and J ends lost 4 bases and 1 base, in that order; junction bases with no gene match: 3. The CDR3 region has the DNA TGTGCCAGCAGCATCGCGGGGGGCACAGATACGCAGTATTTT. Residues: CASSIAGGTDTQYF.

The chain recombines TRBV28 with TRBJ2-5, with TRBD2 matching over 7 bases. Unmatched junction bases numbered 9, after V lost 6 bases and J lost 2 bases. Germline assignment: CDR1 MDHEN and CDR2 SYDVKM. This CDR3 spans 15 amino acids. The CDR3 DNA reads as TGTGCCAGCAGGGAAGGGAGGGTCCTTCAAGAGACCCAGTACTTC. This gives the protein CASREGRVLQETQYF.